This T cell receptor beta chain is drawn from a study of tumor-infiltrating lymphocytes in oesophageal squamous cell carcinoma. The germline V gene encodes CDR1 SGHVS and CDR2 FNYEAQ. The CDR3 has 16 residues if both end residues are counted. TCRdb recomputed calls from the PCR reads with MiXCR, one row per CDR3 protein. The sample holds some 16,000 distinct CDR3 sequences, around 46% seen once. Details on this clonotype: Since no conserved phenylalanine or tryptophan closes the CDR3, a read error is the likely cause. No DNA is shown, since the ends of the CDR3 on it are uncertain; the CDR3 is the one TCRdb lists.

This TCR was sampled from a female donor with esophageal squamous cell carcinoma. The sequenced material came from normal esophageal tissue next to the tumor. This chain uses TRBV7-6 with TRBJ2-4; the D call in the table, TRBD1, was not verified against the DNA. The CDR3 sequence is CASSSRERSYEQYFGN.